A single sample gave rise to the 29 T cell receptor beta chains below, sequenced in a study of blood T cell repertoires in COVID-19. Measured with immunoSEQ multiplex PCR; TCRdb has only the in-frame clones, and not every one. The sample has tens of thousands of clones, 91% seen once. The sequenced material came from peripheral blood. The receptor set was obtained from a human donor in a cohort sampled during active COVID-19.

The chain employs TRBV18 and TRBJ2-7; 8 positions agree with TRBD2. CDR1 and CDR2 from the germline V gene are KGHSH and LQKENI. This CDR3 has 18 amino acids. Trimming removed 2 bases from V and 4 bases from J; junction bases left unmatched: 16. DNA for the CDR3: TGTGCCAGCTCACCAGGGAGTAGAGGGCGGGGGGCGGCGTACGAGCAGTACTTC. Its translation is CASSPGSRGRGAAYEQYF.

The CDR3 DNA sequence: TGTGCCAGCAGCTTACCAGGACTAGCGGGAGGGGAGACCCAGTACTTC. This encodes CASSLPGLAGGETQYF. The rearrangement joins TRBV7-2 to TRBJ2-5; 15 nucleotides align to TRBD2. The CDR3 is made up of 16 amino acids. The V gene's germline CDR1 is SGHTA and CDR2 FQGNSA. V was pared by 2 bases and J by 5 bases, with 3 bases of the junction left unmatched.

The V call is TRBV7-2, the J call TRBJ1-1; D call uncertain. Germline V gene lookup returns CDR1 SGHTA and CDR2 FQGNSA. V gave up 5 bases and J gave up 5 bases, with 12 bases separating them. The CDR3 loop spans 13 amino acids. The CDR3 loop is CASSPARGTEAFF. DNA of the CDR3: TGTGCCAGCAGCCCCGCACGGGGTACTGAAGCTTTCTTT. Combining the CDR3 with reference TRBV7-2 and TRBJ1-1 gives the whole variable domain GAGVSQSPSNKVTEKGKDVELRCDPISGHTALYWYRQSLGQGLEFLIYFQGNSAPDKSGLPSDRFSAERTGGSVSTLTIQRTQQEDSAVYLCASSPARGTEAFFGQGTRLTVV.

The V call is TRBV19, the J call TRBJ1-6; D is ambiguous. Deletions cut 10 bases from V and 0 bases from J, with 13 bases between. The CDR3 covers 15 residues. CDR1 is LNHDA, CDR2 SQIVND, per germline (reference sequence). This chain's CDR3 is CATHPSSSYNSPLHF. For the CDR3, the DNA is TGTGCCACCCATCCATCGAGCTCCTATAATTCACCCCTCCACTTT.

The CDR3 loop reads CASSLGLNEQFF. DNA for the CDR3: TGTGCCAGCAGTCTGGGACTGAACGAGCAGTTCTTC. The chain couples TRBV6-2 or TRBV6-3 to TRBJ2-1; weak D call: TRBD2 (6 bases). V shed 5 bases and J shed 10 bases, with 12 bases lying between them. The CDR3 covers 12 residues. CDR1 and CDR2 (germline): MNHEY, SVGEGT.

CDR3 loop: CASRGGRYTEAFF. CDR3 nucleotides: TGTGCCAGCAGAGGGGGCAGGTACACTGAAGCTTTCTTT. The chain couples TRBV2 to TRBJ1-1; 7 bases match TRBD1. With V trimmed by 6 bases and J by 3 bases, 4 bases remained unmatched. Germline V gives CDR1 SNHLY, CDR2 FYNNEI. This CDR3 contains 13 residues.

The chain combines TRBV5-1 with TRBJ2-7; maybe TRBD2 (5 bases). Germline CDR1 reads SGHRS; CDR2 reads YFSETQ. Trimming left V 4 bases short and J 4 bases short, with 15 bases between. The CDR3 spans 14 residues. In nucleotides, the CDR3 is TGCGCCAGCAGCCTAGGGAGCAGCAGGTACGAGCAGTACTTC. Its protein is CASSLGSSRYEQYF.

The genes are TRBV19 and TRBJ2-2; D may be TRBD1 (6 bases). With 10 bases removed from V and 2 bases from J, the gap between germline ends came to 14 bases. CDR3 length equals 14 residues. Germline-derived CDR1 and CDR2 are LNHDA and SQIVND (reference sequence). CDR3 bases: TGTGCCACCATACCGGGACACAACACCGGGGAGCTGTTTTTT. Its translation: CATIPGHNTGELFF.

The CDR3 loop is CASRAGTGSLSGYTF. The CDR3 DNA follows: TGTGCCAGCAGGGCGGGGACAGGGAGTCTTTCTGGCTACACCTTC. This rearrangement joins TRBV6-5 to TRBJ1-2; 9 positions match TRBD1. Germline CDR1 is MNHEY and CDR2 is SVGAGI. The ends lost 6 bases at V and 7 bases at J; junction bases unmatched: 12. This CDR3 is 15 amino acids long.

The gene calls are TRBV6-5 and TRBJ2-6; D unresolved. Germline V lookup: CDR1 MNHEY, CDR2 SVGAGI. The CDR3 sequence is 13 residues long. V was cut by 9 bases and J by 0 bases, with 6 bases left in between. DNA for the CDR3: TGTGCCAGTGAACTCTCTGGGGCCAACGTCCTGACTTTC. It is translated as CASELSGANVLTF.

This clone was counted a few times. The same CDR3 is also encoded by other DNA sequences in this sample. V and J are TRBV7-9 and TRBJ1-1; D uncertain. This CDR3 contains 11 residues. Germline lookup yields CDR1 SEHNR and CDR2 FQNEAQ (reference sequence). V was trimmed by 3 bases and J by 5 bases, leaving 4 bases between them. CDR3 protein: CASSFGTEAFF. DNA for the CDR3: TGTGCCAGCAGCTTCGGGACTGAAGCTTTCTTT.

This clone showed up just a few times. The gene calls are TRBV7-9 and TRBJ2-1; D may be TRBD1 (6 bases). Germline V gene sequence: CDR1 SEHNR, CDR2 FQNEAQ (reference sequence). V was pared by 0 bases and J by 8 bases, with 11 bases between. The CDR3 sequence is 14 residues long. CDR3 bases: TGTGCCAGCAGCTTAGCGGGGGCCTGGGATGAGCAGTTCTTC. This translates into CASSLAGAWDEQFF.

The chain recombines TRBV3-1 (or the pseudogene TRBV3-2) with TRBJ2-7; 8 nucleotides line up with TRBD1. CDR3 size: 17 residues. In germline, CDR1 is LGHDT, CDR2 YNNKEL (reference sequence). Losses at the gene ends were 1 base for V and 2 bases for J; bases not matched to a gene: 10. The DNA of the CDR3 is TGTGCCAGCAGCCAAGCTACGTCGGGACAGGCGACCTACGAGCAGTACTTC. Translation: CASSQATSGQATYEQYF.

V usage is TRBV6-1 and J usage is TRBJ1-5; D is ambiguous. Germline values: CDR1 MNHNS, CDR2 SASEGT. There are 15 residues in the CDR3. The V end was cut by 3 bases, the J end by 0 bases, with 9 bases between. The CDR3 loop is CASSDARYSNQPQHF. CDR3 coding DNA: TGTGCCAGCAGTGATGCACGCTATAGCAATCAGCCCCAGCATTTT.

The chain joins TRBV7-9 to TRBJ1-2; TRBD1 matches 7 bases. The CDR3 spans 15 residues. J was trimmed by 4 bases and V by 0 bases; bases with no gene match: 5. CDR1 is SEHNR and CDR2 is FQNEAQ in the germline V gene (reference sequence). This CDR3 is CASSLAGTAFYGYTF. CDR3 nucleotide sequence: TGTGCCAGCAGCTTAGCCGGGACAGCGTTCTATGGCTACACCTTC.

The CDR3 nucleotides read TGTGCCAGCAGCCAAAACAGGGGGAATGAGCAGTTCTTC. Protein sequence: CASSQNRGNEQFF. The chain is built from TRBV3-1 (or the pseudogene TRBV3-2) and TRBJ2-1; 8 bases fit TRBD1. CDR1 LGHDT and CDR2 YNNKEL come from the germline V gene (reference sequence). After removal of 2 bases from V and 7 bases from J, the junction contained 1 base not matched to a gene. The CDR3 consists of 13 residues.

The chain has TRBV18 and TRBJ2-1, with 8 nucleotides matching TRBD2. This CDR3 is 14 amino acids long. Per germline, CDR1 KGHSH and CDR2 LQKENI. J lost 6 bases, V lost 3 bases, and 4 bases had no gene match. CDR3 coding DNA: TGTGCCAGCTCACCTCTAGCGGGTGGCAATGAGCAGTTCTTC. Residues: CASSPLAGGNEQFF.

The rearrangement uses TRBV4-3 and TRBJ2-7; D uncertain. The CDR3 runs 15 residues. Germline CDR1 LGHNA, CDR2 YSLEER. V was shortened by 1 base and J by 3 bases, with 13 bases between the two germline ends. The CDR3 nucleotides are TGCGCCAGCAGCCAAGGGGCCGGCATGAGCTACGAGCAGTACTTC. It is translated as CASSQGAGMSYEQYF.

This clone showed up just once. This chain connects TRBV3-1 (or the pseudogene TRBV3-2) to TRBJ2-7, with a weak D call TRBD1 (6 bases). The CDR3 has 14 residues. The V and J ends lost 1 base and 2 bases respectively, with 9 bases between them. Germline CDR1 LGHDT, CDR2 YNNKEL (reference sequence). CDR3 in DNA: TGTGCCAGCAGCCAAGCAAACAGGGCCTACGAGCAGTACTTC. Translation: CASSQANRAYEQYF.

The chain employs TRBV21-1 and TRBJ2-2; the listed D gene, TRBD2, was not tested against the DNA. TRBV21-1 is given as a pseudogene. The CDR3 spans 14 residues. CDR3 sequence: CASSKVSTAGELFF. Here the CDR3 DNA reads TGTGCCAGCAGCAAAGTAAGTACGGCCGGGGAGCTGTTTTTT.

The rearrangement links TRBV6-1 to TRBJ2-7; a possible D gene is TRBD1 (6 bases). The V gene's germline CDR1 is MNHNS and CDR2 SASEGT. V dropped 2 bases and J dropped 2 bases, with 10 bases sitting between them. The CDR3 is 14 amino acids. The CDR3 sequence is CASSEPGQTYEQYF. The CDR3 DNA reads TGTGCCAGCAGTGAACCGGGACAAACCTACGAGCAGTACTTC.

This chain connects TRBV18 to TRBJ1-5, with D maybe TRBD1 (6 bases). V was clipped by 1 base and J by 5 bases, with 9 bases between them. Per germline, CDR1 KGHSH and CDR2 LQKENI. The CDR3 extends over 14 amino acids. The CDR3 DNA follows: TGTGCCAGCTCACCACGGGACACTTATCAGCCCCAGCATTTT. It translates to CASSPRDTYQPQHF.

The chain carries TRBV2 and TRBJ2-7; no clear D gene. V dropped 4 bases and J dropped 7 bases, with 8 bases sitting between them. CDR1 and CDR2 from the germline V gene are SNHLY and FYNNEI. The CDR3 is made up of 11 amino acids. Here the CDR3 reads CASSVRYEQYF. The CDR3 DNA follows: TGTGCCAGCAGTGTTAGATATGAGCAGTACTTC.

The V and J genes are TRBV6-6 and TRBJ1-1; D possibly corresponds to TRBD1 (5 bases). This CDR3 is 14 amino acids long. With 5 bases removed from V and 5 bases from J, the gap between germline ends came to 15 bases. The germline gives CDR1 MNHNY, CDR2 SVGAGI (reference sequence). The CDR3 is CASSNTGEGTEAFF. Written as DNA, the CDR3 is TGTGCCAGCAGTAACACAGGTGAAGGGACTGAAGCTTTCTTT.

The genes are TRBV3-1 (or the pseudogene TRBV3-2) and TRBJ1-5; 11 positions match TRBD1. The germline V gene has CDR1 LGHDT and CDR2 YNNKEL (reference sequence). With V trimmed by 3 bases and J by 7 bases, 5 bases remained unmatched. CDR3 size: 15 residues. CDR3 residues: CASSHFGDRGQPQHF. In nucleotides, the CDR3 is TGTGCCAGCAGCCACTTCGGGGACAGGGGGCAGCCCCAGCATTTT.

This clone has only one observation. Compared with germline, one end of the junction differs, possibly owing to a read error. The chain recombines TRBV7-7 with TRBJ2-1; 7 nucleotides line up with TRBD1. This CDR3 has 15 residues. Germline CDR1 SSHAT, CDR2 FNYEAQ (reference sequence). The chain's CDR3 is CASSLGQGDYNEQFF. The CDR3, as DNA: TGTGCTAGCAGCTTAGGGCAGGGGGATTACAATGAGCAGTTCTTC.

The rearrangement uses TRBV27 and TRBJ2-7, with 7 bases that match TRBD2. The CDR3 loop spans 14 amino acids. The V and J ends lost 3 bases and 4 bases, in that order; junction bases with no gene match: 6. From germline, CDR1 is MNHEY and CDR2 SMNVEV (reference sequence). CDR3 amino acids: CASSFSSGAYEQYF. CDR3 nucleotides: TGTGCCAGCAGTTTTTCTAGCGGAGCTTACGAGCAGTACTTC.

CDR3 region: CASSLAATGWSEAFF. CDR3 nucleotide sequence: TGCGCCAGCAGCTTGGCCGCGACAGGGTGGTCTGAAGCTTTCTTT. The gene calls are TRBV5-1 and TRBJ1-1, with 7 positions matching TRBD1. The J segment lost 6 bases and the V segment lost 0 bases, leaving 8 bases of the junction unmatched. The CDR3 extends over 15 amino acids. From germline, CDR1 is SGHRS and CDR2 YFSETQ. Supplemented by reference TRBV5-1 and TRBJ1-1, the full variable domain reads KAGVTQTPRYLIKTRGQQVTLSCSPISGHRSVSWYQQTPGQGLQFLFEYFSETQRNKGNFPGRFSGRQFSNSRSEMNVSTLELGDSALYLCASSLAATGWSEAFFGQGTRLTVV.

The chain uses TRBV30 and TRBJ2-3, with D perhaps TRBD1 (5 bases). Trimming cost V 8 bases and J 3 bases, with 21 bases left between them. The CDR3 is 15 residues long. In germline, CDR1 is GTSNPN, CDR2 SVGIG (reference sequence). As DNA, the CDR3 is TGTGCCGCTTGGATGGATGGGCAGGGTACAGATACGCAGTATTTT. This sequence encodes CAAWMDGQGTDTQYF.